The 30 T cell receptor beta chains reported below all come from one sample, sequenced in a study of T cell responses to AZD1222 COVID-19 vaccine (dated by TCRdb to about 2021). Sample time point, as interpreted from the label and publication: baseline before first vaccination. The library was prepared using the immunoSEQ multiplex PCR assay. Here the immuneACCESS table is served through TCRdb, limited to in-frame sequences with V and J called. Missing clones are a known gap in these copies; in checked studies unresolved V genes cover under half, and the rest lacks a known reason. The sample table contains approximately 90,000 clones; only one count was recorded for 90% to 95% of them. The ten largest make up roughly 7.5% of the sample. The sample in question was peripheral blood, obtained on day 0 of AZD1222 vaccination. These receptors came from an adult in good health.

V usage is TRBV7-3 and J usage is TRBJ2-1; tentative D call: TRBD2 (5 bases). Germline V CDR1 and CDR2: SGHTA, FQGTGA. V was cut by 5 bases and J by 9 bases, with 14 bases left in between. This CDR3 spans 13 amino acids. The CDR3, as DNA: TGTGCCAGCAGCCCCTCCCCTGAGGGTGAGCAGTTCTTC. The encoded protein is CASSPSPEGEQFF.

V usage is TRBV7-2 and J usage is TRBJ1-5; no definite D call. V lost 0 bases to trimming and J lost 7 bases, with 7 bases between them. The CDR3 loop spans 13 amino acids. Germline V lookup: CDR1 SGHTA, CDR2 FQGNSA. This chain's CDR3 is CASSLARTQPQHF. For the CDR3, the DNA is TGTGCCAGCAGCTTAGCTCGAACCCAGCCCCAGCATTTT. The variable domain in full, with the rest retrieved from reference TRBV7-2 and TRBJ1-5, is GAGVSQSPSNKVTEKGKDVELRCDPISGHTALYWYRQSLGQGLEFLIYFQGNSAPDKSGLPSDRFSAERTGGSVSTLTIQRTQQEDSAVYLCASSLARTQPQHFGDGTRLSIL.

Worth noting for this clone: In the same sample, other DNA sequences code for this CDR3. V is TRBV11-2 and J is TRBJ1-5; D is uncertain. The CDR3 runs to 17 residues. The germline gives CDR1 SGHAT, CDR2 FQNNGV. V shed 0 bases and J shed 0 bases, with 12 bases lying between them. The CDR3 coding sequence is TGTGCCAGCAGCTTAGATCCCGCAGAGTATAGCAATCAGCCCCAGCATTTT. Encoded protein: CASSLDPAEYSNQPQHF.

This chain joins TRBV6-5 and TRBJ1-6; TRBD1 aligns across 7 bases. This CDR3 spans 16 amino acids. Per germline, CDR1 MNHEY and CDR2 SVGAGI. V trimming: 4 bases; J trimming: 8 bases; junction bases outside the gene matches: 11. The CDR3 nucleotides are TGTGCCAGCAGTTTCCTACCAGGGGGACTGGATTCACCCCTCCACTTT. Translated: CASSFLPGGLDSPLHF.

Concerning this clone: One end of the junction is discordant with germline, which a read error may explain. The rearrangement links TRBV4-2 to TRBJ2-2; the D is unclear. This CDR3 has 14 amino acids. Germline CDR1 and CDR2: LGHNA and YNFKEQ. The CDR3 loop reads CASTQKANTGELFF. CDR3 coding DNA: TGTGCCAGCACCCAAAAGGCGAACACCGGGGAGCTGTTTTTT.

The chain uses TRBV19 and TRBJ2-1; D is unclear. The CDR3 loop spans 13 amino acids. Germline lookup yields CDR1 LNHDA and CDR2 SQIVND (reference sequence). Trimming shortened V by 5 bases and J by 10 bases, and 15 bases separated the two germline ends. Here the CDR3 DNA reads TGTGCCAGTAGTCCCCGAGGTGACCTGGAGCAGTTCTTC. Its protein product is CASSPRGDLEQFF. Variable domain in full (rest from reference TRBV19 and TRBJ2-1): DGGITQSPKYLFRKEGQNVTLSCEQNLNHDAMYWYRQDPGQGLRLIYYSQIVNDFQKGDIAEGYSVSREKKESFPLTVTSAQKNPTAFYLCASSPRGDLEQFFGPGTRLTVL.

This clone was found once. The chain joins TRBV7-9 to TRBJ1-1; D is ambiguous. V was pared by 3 bases and J by 1 base, with 9 bases between. The CDR3 loop spans 14 amino acids. Germline V lookup: CDR1 SEHNR, CDR2 FQNEAQ (reference sequence). In DNA, the CDR3 is TGTGCCAGCAGCTTCCCGGGAGAGAACACTGAAGCTTTCTTT. This sequence encodes CASSFPGENTEAFF.

The rearrangement links TRBV18 to TRBJ2-5; D remains ambiguous. In germline, CDR1 is KGHSH, CDR2 LQKENI. The CDR3 loop spans 13 amino acids. Trimming removed 6 bases at V and 3 bases at J, with 11 bases between. The CDR3 here is CASSPYLKETQYF. For the CDR3, the DNA is TGTGCCAGCTCGCCGTATCTAAAAGAGACCCAGTACTTC.

The chain combines TRBV12-3 or TRBV12-4 with TRBJ1-2, with TRBD1 matching 7 bases. The CDR3 contains 13 residues. CDR3 sequence: CAARRGGYGGYTF. The CDR3 bases are TGTGCTGCACGTAGAGGGGGCTATGGAGGCTACACCTTC.

The V and J genes are TRBV28 and TRBJ1-3, with D perhaps TRBD1 (5 bases). Trimming removed 3 bases from V and 0 bases from J, with 21 bases in between. CDR3 length: 19 residues. CDR1 MDHEN and CDR2 SYDVKM come from the germline V gene. DNA of the CDR3: TGTGCCAGCAGTTTGGGGGATTTACGGGGGTCCATCTCTGGAAACACCATATATTTT. It translates to CASSLGDLRGSISGNTIYF.

This chain links TRBV9 with TRBJ1-3; D uncertain. Germline-derived CDR1 and CDR2 are SGDLS and YYNGEE. The V end was cut by 6 bases, the J end by 3 bases, with 10 bases between. The CDR3 has 13 amino acids. The CDR3 here is CASNALGGNTIYF. CDR3 in DNA: TGTGCCAGCAACGCCCTCGGTGGAAACACCATATATTTT.

The CDR3 region is CASSPRTVRHYGYTF. CDR3 nucleotides: TGTGCCAGCAGTCCCAGGACTGTCAGGCACTATGGCTACACCTTC. V usage is TRBV28 and J usage is TRBJ1-2; D remains unclear. Germline lookup yields CDR1 MDHEN and CDR2 SYDVKM. The CDR3 consists of 15 residues. V lost 5 bases to trimming and J lost 3 bases, with 16 bases between them.

V and J are TRBV6-6 and TRBJ1-1; no definite D call. The ends were cut back, 7 bases at V and 0 bases at J, with 9 bases in the middle. Germline V gives CDR1 MNHNY, CDR2 SVGAGI (reference sequence). CDR3 length: 13 amino acids. CDR3 loop: CASNQDLNTEAFF. The CDR3 DNA follows: TGTGCCAGCAACCAGGATTTGAACACTGAAGCTTTCTTT.

This chain links TRBV2 with TRBJ2-3; D gene unclear. Per the germline V gene, CDR1 is SNHLY and CDR2 is FYNNEI. Deletions cut 11 bases from V and 0 bases from J, with 15 bases between. This CDR3 region has 14 residues. The CDR3 region has the DNA TGTGCCGTCAAGGAAGATTTCAGCACAGATACGCAGTATTTT. This encodes CAVKEDFSTDTQYF.

As for this clone: A junction boundary mismatches the germline segment, possibly from a read error. The rearrangement joins TRBV7-7 to TRBJ2-1, with a possible D match to TRBD1 (5 bases). The CDR3 runs to 16 residues. Per germline, CDR1 SSHAT and CDR2 FNYEAQ (reference sequence). The CDR3 protein is CASSLTTGVLYNEQFF. DNA of the CDR3: TGTGCTAGCAGCTTAACCACAGGAGTTCTCTACAATGAGCAGTTCTTC.

The chain uses TRBV7-9 and TRBJ1-5, with D perhaps TRBD1 (5 bases). Deletions cut 8 bases from V and 0 bases from J, with 17 bases between. Germline V gene sequence: CDR1 SEHNR, CDR2 FQNEAQ (reference sequence). The CDR3 runs to 16 residues. The CDR3 is CASPRGGADSNQPQHF. DNA for the CDR3: TGTGCCAGCCCTAGGGGAGGGGCAGATAGCAATCAGCCCCAGCATTTT.

The chain combines TRBV4-1 with TRBJ2-1; D is undetermined. The CDR3 sequence is 11 residues long. Germline CDR1 and CDR2: MGHRA and YSYEKL. V shed 2 bases and J shed 8 bases, with 4 bases lying between them. This chain's CDR3 is CASSQFYEQFF. For the CDR3, the DNA is TGCGCCAGCAGCCAATTTTATGAGCAGTTCTTC.

The CDR3 is CASSRTHGITGADTQYF. CDR3 nucleotides: TGTGCCAGCTCGCGAACACACGGGATAACGGGGGCAGATACGCAGTATTTT. The chain couples TRBV18 to TRBJ2-3; possibly TRBD2 for D (6 bases). Germline V gene data show CDR1 as KGHSH and CDR2 as LQKENI. V lost 6 bases, J lost 4 bases, and 23 bases lay in between. CDR3 length: 17 residues.

The chain combines TRBV7-9 with TRBJ2-5, with 8 bases aligning to TRBD2. V was pared by 1 base and J by 5 bases, with 9 bases of the junction left unmatched. From germline, CDR1 is SEHNR and CDR2 FQNEAQ (reference sequence). The CDR3 extends over 16 amino acids. CDR3 DNA: TGTGCCAGCAGCTTAGGGGCTAGCGGGCCAGCTGAGACCCAGTACTTC. Amino acid sequence: CASSLGASGPAETQYF.

The chain has TRBV5-1 and TRBJ1-4; D gene unclear. CDR3 length: 15 residues. V lost 0 bases and J 5 bases, leaving 11 bases between the germline ends. The germline CDR1 and CDR2 sequences are SGHRS and YFSETQ. The CDR3 here is CASSLARIGNEKLFF. DNA for the CDR3: TGCGCCAGCAGCTTGGCCCGGATCGGAAATGAAAAACTGTTTTTT.

The genes are TRBV28 and TRBJ2-5, with D possibly being TRBD2 (6 bases). This CDR3 region has 14 residues. Germline CDR1 reads MDHEN; CDR2 reads SYDVKM. Between the trimmed V and J ends, which lost 8 bases and 0 bases, there was a span of 13 bases. CDR3 DNA sequence: TGTGCCAGCCTGGGCGGGGTGTACCAAGAGACCCAGTACTTC. It codes for CASLGGVYQETQYF.

The J gene is TRBJ1-2, the V gene TRBV6-5; perhaps TRBD1 as D (5 bases). CDR1 and CDR2 from the germline V gene are MNHEY and SVGAGI. CDR3 length: 13 residues. Between the trimmed V and J ends, which lost 2 bases and 4 bases, there was a span of 8 bases. The CDR3 here is CASSYGGSYGYTF. Here the CDR3 DNA reads TGTGCCAGCAGTTACGGGGGTTCCTATGGCTACACCTTC.

The chain links TRBV10-3 to TRBJ1-1, with no clear D. V was trimmed by 7 bases and J by 2 bases, leaving 11 bases between them. Per germline, CDR1 ENHRY and CDR2 SYGVKD. The CDR3 spans 13 residues. Written as DNA, the CDR3 is TGTGCCATCACAGGCAGCACAAACACTGAAGCTTTCTTT. As protein: CAITGSTNTEAFF.

V is TRBV7-3 and J is TRBJ2-3; either TRBD1 or TRBD2 may fit D (5 bases each). The V end lost 5 bases, the J end lost 0 bases, and 9 bases lay between the germline ends. This CDR3 region has 14 residues. The V gene's germline CDR1 is SGHTA and CDR2 FQGTGA. CDR3 nucleotide sequence: TGTGCCAGCAGCGGGACGGATAGCACAGATACGCAGTATTTT. It specifies CASSGTDSTDTQYF.

The V gene is TRBV7-2, the J gene TRBJ2-1, with TRBD1 matching 9 bases. Germline values: CDR1 SGHTA, CDR2 FQGNSA. The CDR3 is made up of 15 amino acids. Losses at the gene ends were 5 bases for V and 7 bases for J; bases not matched to a gene: 9. In DNA, the CDR3 is TGTGCCAGCAGCAACCGGGACAGGGTAATGAATGAGCAGTTCTTC. It specifies CASSNRDRVMNEQFF.

The gene calls are TRBV7-9 and TRBJ2-7; 9 bases are a match to TRBD2. V trimming: 3 bases; J trimming: 2 bases; junction bases outside the gene matches: 11. This CDR3 is 17 amino acids long. The germline CDR1 and CDR2 sequences are SEHNR and FQNEAQ (reference sequence). The CDR3 DNA follows: TGTGCCAGCAGCTTGCCCGCCCTTGGCGGGGGGGCCTACGAGCAGTACTTC. Translated: CASSLPALGGGAYEQYF.

On this clone: Its ends do not fully match the called genes, so a read error is possible. V is TRBV7-9 and J is TRBJ1-2, with D perhaps TRBD1 (5 bases). Germline CDR1 is SEHNR and CDR2 is FQNEAQ (reference sequence). This CDR3 is 11 amino acids long. In DNA form, the CDR3 reads TGTGCCAGCAGCTTTAGAGGGGAATTCGCCTTC. It is translated as CASSFRGEFAF.

The V gene is TRBV7-2, the J gene TRBJ1-4; D gene unclear. Trimming took off 11 bases at V and 6 bases at J, with 16 bases between the two ends. Germline V gene data show CDR1 as SGHTA and CDR2 as FQGNSA. The CDR3 has 13 amino acids. CDR3 sequence (DNA): TGTGCCTCCCGGATGGGCCATCATGAAAAACTGTTTTTT. Translated, it gives CASRMGHHEKLFF.

CDR3: CASTLLALGPLLNTGELFF. The CDR3 nucleotides are TGTGCCAGCACCTTGCTCGCCCTGGGACCGCTTCTAAACACCGGGGAGCTGTTTTTT. This chain connects TRBV7-9 to TRBJ2-2; D may be TRBD1 or TRBD2 (5 bases each). This CDR3 contains 19 residues. Germline V gene lookup returns CDR1 SEHNR and CDR2 FQNEAQ (reference sequence). V lost 7 bases, J lost 2 bases, and 26 bases lay in between. The full variable domain, rest sourced from reference TRBV7-9 and TRBJ2-2, is DTGVSQNPRHKITKRGQNVTFRCDPISEHNRLYWYRQTLGQGPEFLTYFQNEAQLEKSRLLSDRFSAERPKGSFSTLEIQRTEQGDSAMYLCASTLLALGPLLNTGELFFGEGSRLTVL.

The sample holds one count of this clone. CDR3 DNA: TGCGCCAGCAGCCCCCTAACAGGGTTCCCCACAGATACGCAGTATTTT. Residues: CASSPLTGFPTDTQYF. J is TRBJ2-3 and V is TRBV4-1, with D possibly TRBD1 on 6 matching bases. The V and J ends lost 4 bases and 2 bases respectively, with 16 bases between them. The germline CDR1 and CDR2 sequences are MGHRA and YSYEKL. This CDR3 is 16 amino acids long.